This is a list of T cell receptor beta chains from one sample in a study of beta chain features in type 1 diabetes. Libraries were prepared by immunoSEQ multiplex PCR; TCRdb keeps only in-frame clonotypes and omits some of them. This repertoire shows 680,000 or so clones, roughly 13% found once; its top ten account for 0.022%. Sequenced: naive CD4+ T cells from blood. The receptors stem from a man aged 18-30 years with type 1 diabetes. The CDR3 runs from the conserved cysteine through the conserved F or W. A D gene is named only where the DNA matches it firmly. Clone size is shown for a subset of rows, as once, few, many or a class of expanded clone.

TRBJ2-4 TRBV5-1 TRBD1 . TGCGCCAGCAGCCCCGTCGACAGGGGGCGAAACATTCAGTACTTC CASSPVDRGRNIQYF
TRBJ2-7 TRBV5-1 . few TGCGCCAGCAGCTTTGGGTCGAGCTCCTACGAGCAGTACTTC CASSFGSSSYEQYF
TRBJ2-1 TRBV9 . . TGTGCCAGCAGCGGAAGACAGACTACCCCTTTACGTAATGAGCAGTTCTTC CASSGRQTTPLRNEQFF
TRBJ2-3 TRBV6-6 . . TGTGCCAGCCGGAGCCGAGCCGCAGATACGCAGTATTTT CASRSRAADTQYF
TRBJ2-7 TRBV2 . few TGTGCCAGCAGTGAAATCAACGAGCAGTACTTC CASSEINEQYF
TRBJ1-1 TRBV18 TRBD1 . TGTGCCAGCTCACCATCCGGACAGGTTGGGGCTGAAGCTTTCTTT CASSPSGQVGAEAFF
TRBJ2-7 TRBV13 . . TGTGCCAGCAGCCACAATCCCTACAGGTGGGGCTCCTACGAGCAGTACTTC CASSHNPYRWGSYEQYF
TRBJ1-5 TRBV6-5 TRBD1 . TGTGCCAGCAGTTACTCATCAGGGGGCGGTAAGCCCCAGCATTTT CASSYSSGGGKPQHF
TRBJ2-3 TRBV7-2 TRBD2 . TGTGCCAGCAGCGTACGACTAGCGGGAAGCACAGATACGCAGTATTTT CASSVRLAGSTDTQYF
TRBJ1-2 TRBV25-1 . few TGTGCCAGCAGTGAAATTGATACCGCAGGGGCAGGTGGCGGCTACACCTTC CASSEIDTAGAGGGYTF
TRBJ1-4 TRBV6-5 . . TGTGCCAGCAGTCGTTACCCTAATGAAAAACTGTTTTTT CASSRYPNEKLFF
TRBJ1-2 TRBV25-1 TRBD1 few TGTGCCAGCAGTGACTTACAGGGGAACTATGGCTACACCTTC CASSDLQGNYGYTF
TRBJ2-7 TRBV13 . . TGTGCCAGCAGCTTTGCACAGACAAATTCCTACGAGCAGTACTTC CASSFAQTNSYEQYF
TRBJ1-3 TRBV7-9 . few TGTGCCAGCAGCAGGGAGGTGTGGGTATCTGGAAACACCATATATTTT CASSREVWVSGNTIYF
TRBJ2-7 TRBV5-6 . . TGTGCCAGCAGTTTGTTGGACGTCATCGCCGAGCAGTACTTC CASSLLDVIAEQYF
TRBJ1-5 TRBV30 . . TGTGCCTGGAGTACAGGCGACAATCAGCCCCAGCATTTT CAWSTGDNQPQHF
TRBJ2-3 TRBV5-6 . . TGTGCCAGCAGCTTACGGGAGAGCACAGATACGCAGTATTTT CASSLRESTDTQYF
TRBJ2-1 TRBV28 TRBD2 few TGTGCCAGCAGTACCCCAAGCGGGGGGGCCTACAATGAGCAGTTCTTC CASSTPSGGAYNEQFF
TRBJ2-2 TRBV7-9 . few TGTGCCAGCAGTTTCGCGGGCAGGGGATCTGAGCTGTTTTTT CASSFAGRGSELFF
TRBJ2-1 TRBV2 TRBD1 few TGTGCCAGCACTCCTAGACAGGGCATTGATGAGCAGTTCTTC CASTPRQGIDEQFF
TRBJ1-1 TRBV29-1 . few TGCAGCGTTGAAGGAAGTTACACTGAAGCTTTCTTT CSVEGSYTEAFF
TRBJ1-5 TRBV2 . . TGTGCCAGCAGTGAAACGGAGGCGCCCCAGCATTTT CASSETEAPQHF
TRBJ2-3 TRBV9 TRBD1 . TGTGCCAGCAGCGTAGCCGGGACAGGGATCTTGGGTACGCAGTATTTT CASSVAGTGILGTQYF
TRBJ1-2 TRBV6-1 . . TGTGCCAGCAGTGAGCACCGAGACTATGGCTACACCTTC CASSEHRDYGYTF
TRBJ1-6 TRBV7-9 TRBD1 . TGTGCCAGCAGCGAGAGACAGGGAGGTTTGGGTTCACCCCTCCACTTT CASSERQGGLGSPLHF
TRBJ1-4 TRBV7-9 . . TGTGCCAGCAGCTCGACAGCCACAACTAATGAAAAACTGTTTTTT CASSSTATTNEKLFF
TRBJ1-6 TRBV30 TRBD1 . TGTGCCTGGGAAGGACAGGGATCTTCACCCCTCCACTTT CAWEGQGSSPLHF
TRBJ2-5 TRBV6-5 . . TGTGCCAGCAGGCTACAGGGAGGAGAGACCCAGTACTTC CASRLQGGETQYF
TRBJ1-5 TRBV7-2 . few TGTGCCAGCTCTCGGGAGAGAGCGGGCAATCAGCCCCAGCATTTT CASSRERAGNQPQHF
TRBJ1-5 TRBV28 TRBD1 . TGTGCCAGCAGCCAAGGACAGGGCTATCAGCCCCAGCATTTT CASSQGQGYQPQHF
TRBJ1-2 TRBV30 . few TGTGCCTGGAGTGTACCGGACAGATCCTATGGCTACACCTTC CAWSVPDRSYGYTF
TRBJ2-2 TRBV7-9 . . TGTGCCAGCAGCTTATCGCACCCGGATGGCGGGGAGCTGTTTTTT CASSLSHPDGGELFF
TRBJ2-3 TRBV14 TRBD2 . TGTGCCAGCAGCCTACTAGCGGGGGCCATACATACGCAGTATTTT CASSLLAGAIHTQYF
TRBJ2-7 TRBV14 TRBD1 few TGTGCCAGCAGCCCCCCCCTGACAGGGGCCTACGAGCAGTACTTC CASSPPLTGAYEQYF
TRBJ2-3 TRBV6-1 . few TGTGCCAGTCAGGGTTTCACAGATACGCAGTATTTT CASQGFTDTQYF
TRBJ2-1 TRBV28 . . TGTGCCAGCAGTTTAAGGTTGGAGCAGTTCTTC CASSLRLEQFF
TRBJ1-2 TRBV6-5 . few TGTGCCGCTGGGCGGTCCACTCGGGTTGGCTACACCTTC CAAGRSTRVGYTF
TRBJ2-3 TRBV10-3 . few TGTGCCATCAGTGAGTCACAGGCCGGAGGGACAGATACGCAGTATTTT CAISESQAGGTDTQYF
TRBJ2-1 TRBV7-8 . few TGTGCCAGCAGCCCAGTAGAAGCGTCCAATGAGCAGTTCTTC CASSPVEASNEQFF
TRBJ1-4 TRBV5-1 TRBD1 . TGCGCCAGCAGCGTCACAGGGGGCAATGAAAAACTGTTTTTT CASSVTGGNEKLFF
TRBJ1-5 TRBV27 TRBD1 few TGTGCCAGCAGCCGGACAGGGAGCAATCAGCCCCAGCATTTT CASSRTGSNQPQHF
TRBJ1-2 TRBV6-6 TRBD1 . TGTGCCAGCAGTTACTCGAACAGGGGGCATGGCTACACCTTC CASSYSNRGHGYTF
TRBJ2-5 TRBV2 . few TGTGCCAGCACCCTGGACAGAGTCCAAGAGACCCAGTACTTC CASTLDRVQETQYF
TRBJ1-6 TRBV5-4 . . TGTGCCAGCAGCTTGGGGAGGTCTGGCGTTTCACCCCTCCACTTT CASSLGRSGVSPLHF
TRBJ2-1 TRBV19 TRBD2 . TGTGCCAGTAGCTTTAGTAGCGGGGGCTACAATGAGCAGTTCTTC CASSFSSGGYNEQFF
TRBJ2-4 TRBV7-2 TRBD2 few TGTGCCAGCAGCTTTAGCGGGGGGGAGAACATTCAGTACTTC CASSFSGGENIQYF
TRBJ1-1 TRBV5-4 . few TGTGCCAGCAGCTTGGAGGAGGGGAACACTGAAGCTTTCTTT CASSLEEGNTEAFF
TRBJ1-2 TRBV15 . . TGTGCCACCGGGACTAACTATGGCTACACCTTC CATGTNYGYTF
TRBJ2-7 TRBV30 . few TGTGCCTGCTCGGCTACCTACGAGCAGTACTTC CACSATYEQYF
TRBJ1-5 TRBV7-9 . few TGTGCCAGCAGCCCTCAGGGAGGGGGCAATCAGCCCCAGCATTTT CASSPQGGGNQPQHF
TRBJ2-1 TRBV9 TRBD2 . TGTGCCAGCAGCGTAGGTAATAGCGGGGGCTACAATGAGCAGTTCTTC CASSVGNSGGYNEQFF
TRBJ2-7 TRBV29-1 . few TGCAGCGTTGCACAGGGACGCGAGCAGTACTTC CSVAQGREQYF
TRBJ2-3 TRBV2 TRBD2 few TGTGCCAGCAGTGATATGGCAGGACTAGCGGGGGGCGTTGATACGCAGTATTTT CASSDMAGLAGGVDTQYF